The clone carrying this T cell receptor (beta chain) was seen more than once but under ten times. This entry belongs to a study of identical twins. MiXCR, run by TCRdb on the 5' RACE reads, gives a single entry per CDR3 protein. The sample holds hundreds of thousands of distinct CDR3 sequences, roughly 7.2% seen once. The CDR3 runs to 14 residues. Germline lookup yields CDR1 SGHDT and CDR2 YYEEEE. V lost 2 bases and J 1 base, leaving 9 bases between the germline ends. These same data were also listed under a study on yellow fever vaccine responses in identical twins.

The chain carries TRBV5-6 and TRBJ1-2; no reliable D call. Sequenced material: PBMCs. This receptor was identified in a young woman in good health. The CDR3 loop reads CASSFREINYGYTF. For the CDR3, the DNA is TGTGCCAGCAGCTTCCGGGAGATTAACTATGGCTACACCTTC.